A selection of T cell receptor beta chains follows, all from one sample in a study of T cell clonotyping in hematopoietic cell transplantation. Method: immunoSEQ multiplex PCR; TCRdb's copy keeps in-frame clones and lacks some. The sample has about 8,000 clones, roughly 76% seen once. Sequencing used peripheral blood mononuclear cells, obtained 180 days after allogeneic stem cell transplant. All receptors derive from a female patient aged 50 to 65 who had an allogeneic stem cell transplant from an unrelated donor, so the T cells may come from the graft donor. Some clones in this sample may be carry-over from other donors' samples. The CDR3 runs from the conserved cysteine through the conserved F or W. D genes are given only for firm matches. Rows may omit the clone size; those that give it use once, few, many or a size class.

d_call clone_size j_call v_call cdr3_aa cdr3_nt
- - TRBJ2-7 TRBV28 CASSSASSYEQYF TGTGCCAGCAGCTCGGCAAGCTCCTACGAGCAGTACTTC
TRBD2 - TRBJ2-3 TRBV5-4 CASSEGLAGVNTQYF TGTGCCAGCAGCGAAGGACTAGCGGGAGTAAATACGCAGTATTTT
TRBD1 - TRBJ1-1 TRBV7-9 CASSLGTGTTEAFF TGTGCCAGCAGCCTCGGGACAGGGACCACTGAAGCTTTCTTT
TRBD1 few TRBJ1-1 TRBV5-8 CASSLGTGRTEAFF TGTGCCAGCAGCTTAGGGACAGGGAGGACTGAAGCTTTCTTT
- - TRBJ1-1 TRBV9 CASSVGSVATEAFF TGTGCCAGCAGCGTAGGATCTGTGGCTACTGAAGCTTTCTTT
TRBD1 once TRBJ1-5 TRBV30 CAYGTGRNLRDQPQHF TGTGCCTACGGGACAGGACGGAATTTACGGGATCAGCCCCAGCATTTT
- - TRBJ2-7 TRBV27 CASRYLSSYEQYF TGTGCCAGCAGGTACCTTAGCTCCTACGAGCAGTACTTC
- few TRBJ2-5 TRBV2 CASSESEESAQETQYF TGTGCCAGCAGTGAATCAGAGGAGAGCGCCCAAGAGACCCAGTACTTC
- once TRBJ2-7 TRBV19 CASSFNYEQYF TGTGCCAGTAGTTTCAACTACGAGCAGTACTTC
TRBD1 - TRBJ1-5 TRBV28 CASRLDRGYIQPQHF TGTGCCAGCAGACTCGACAGGGGGTATATTCAGCCCCAGCATTTT
- - TRBJ2-3 TRBV9 CASSVGEGVTDTQYF TGTGCCAGCAGCGTAGGTGAAGGGGTCACAGATACGCAGTATTTT
- once TRBJ2-1 TRBV5-1 CASRKQPSSYNEQFF TGCGCCAGCAGAAAACAACCGAGCTCCTACAATGAGCAGTTCTTC
TRBD1 - TRBJ1-2 TRBV4-1 CASSRGVRTGDYGYTF TGCGCCAGCAGCCGGGGGGTCAGGACAGGGGACTATGGCTACACCTTC
- few TRBJ1-5 TRBV10-3 CAISERNSNQPQHF TGTGCCATCAGTGAGAGAAACAGCAATCAGCCCCAGCATTTT
TRBD2 - TRBJ2-3 TRBV4-1 CASRPAGGQEDTQYF TGCGCCAGCAGACCAGCGGGAGGGCAGGAGGATACGCAGTATTTT
TRBD1 - TRBJ2-6 TRBV7-8 CASSLETGAGANVLTF TGTGCCAGCAGCTTAGAGACAGGGGCGGGGGCCAACGTCCTGACTTTC
- - TRBJ2-1 TRBV27 CASSPRTGRKVNEQFF TGTGCCAGCAGTCCCCGGACTGGTCGCAAGGTGAATGAGCAGTTCTTC
- medium-sized TRBJ2-7 TRBV19 CASSIGLNSYEQYF TGTGCCAGTAGTATTGGATTAAACTCCTACGAGCAGTACTTC
- - TRBJ2-7 TRBV6-5 CASSPGPLYEQYF TGTGCCAGCAGTCCCGGGCCTCTCTACGAGCAGTACTTC
- - TRBJ1-5 TRBV11-2 CASSSGVRYQPQHF TGTGCCAGCAGCTCAGGGGTGCGGTATCAGCCCCAGCATTTT
- - TRBJ2-3 TRBV5-1 CVSSTSGTLSTDTQYF TGCGTCAGCAGCACCTCCGGGACACTGAGCACAGATACGCAGTATTTT
- - TRBJ2-3 TRBV5-1 CASSNAGRDTDTQYF TGCGCCAGCAGCAACGCGGGAAGAGATACAGATACGCAGTATTTT
- - TRBJ2-7 TRBV21-1 CASSKTKYEQYF TGTGCCAGCAGCAAAACGAAATACGAGCAGTACTTC
- - TRBJ1-2 TRBV18 CASSPTLNYGYTF TGTGCCAGCTCACCAACACTAAACTATGGCTACACCTTC
TRBD2 - TRBJ2-7 TRBV4-2 CASSQWGGTYDEQYF TGTGCCAGCAGCCAATGGGGGGGGACGTACGACGAGCAGTACTTC
- - TRBJ1-2 TRBV28 CASSAGDGYTF TGTGCCAGCAGCGCAGGGGATGGCTACACCTTC
- once TRBJ2-7 TRBV29-1 CSVVDPSTSFYEQYF TGCAGCGTTGTGGATCCGTCTACCTCTTTCTACGAGCAGTACTTC
- - TRBJ1-1 TRBV11-3 CASSLEVPWQKKTEAFF TGTGCCAGCAGCTTAGAGGTGCCGTGGCAGAAGAAGACTGAAGCTTTCTTT
- - TRBJ2-7 TRBV4-2 CASSQAANYEQYF TGTGCCAGCAGCCAAGCTGCCAACTACGAGCAGTACTTC
TRBD1 - TRBJ1-1 TRBV29-1 CSVAGQGGGLTEAFF TGCAGCGTCGCGGGACAGGGGGGGGGATTGACTGAAGCTTTCTTT
- - TRBJ2-1 TRBV28 CASSSPGAEVYNEQFF TGTGCCAGCAGTTCTCCCGGAGCGGAGGTTTACAATGAGCAGTTCTTC
- - TRBJ2-7 TRBV4-3 CASSLSQAKSYEQYF TGCGCCAGCAGCCTTTCCCAAGCTAAATCCTACGAGCAGTACTTC
TRBD1 - TRBJ1-1 TRBV10-3 CAILGQGEAEAFF TGTGCCATCTTGGGACAGGGGGAGGCTGAAGCTTTCTTT
TRBD1 few TRBJ2-5 TRBV27 CASSRTGVEQYF TGTGCCAGCAGCCGAACAGGGGTTGAGCAGTACTTC
TRBD1 - TRBJ2-7 TRBV7-2 CASSLGRGQFSYEQYF TGTGCCAGCAGCTTAGGCCGGGGACAGTTCTCCTACGAGCAGTACTTC
- - TRBJ2-7 TRBV19 CASTPKFGGGYEQYF TGTGCCAGTACTCCCAAATTCGGAGGGGGGTACGAGCAGTACTTC
- - TRBJ2-5 TRBV27 CASSLRFRETQYF TGTGCCAGCAGTTTGAGGTTTCGAGAGACCCAGTACTTC
- - TRBJ2-7 TRBV19 CASSPPFRGEQYF TGTGCCAGTAGTCCACCCTTTCGAGGCGAGCAGTACTTC
TRBD1 few TRBJ1-5 TRBV30 CAWSDRGDQPQHF TGTGCCTGGAGTGACAGGGGCGATCAGCCCCAGCATTTT
- - TRBJ2-7 TRBV5-4 CASSLGRVSYEQYF TGTGCCAGCAGCTTGGGCAGGGTTTCCTACGAGCAGTACTTC
TRBD2 - TRBJ2-3 TRBV5-4 CASTLGGGPSQDTQYF TGTGCCAGCACCCTGGGGGGAGGGCCTTCCCAGGATACGCAGTATTTT
- - TRBJ1-5 TRBV25-1 CAGSEFGNQPQHF TGTGCCGGCAGTGAATTTGGCAATCAGCCCCAGCATTTT
- - TRBJ1-1 TRBV6-6 CASSYSEGNGEAFF TGTGCCAGCAGTTACTCAGAGGGGAATGGTGAAGCTTTCTTT
TRBD2 - TRBJ2-3 TRBV27 CASSLSGTTDTQYF TGTGCCAGCAGTTTAAGCGGGACCACAGATACGCAGTATTTT
TRBD1 - TRBJ2-7 TRBV7-9 CASSGPGTEAYEQYF TGTGCCAGCAGCGGCCCCGGGACAGAAGCCTACGAGCAGTACTTC
TRBD2 - TRBJ2-1 TRBV6-1 CASSTRGGNEQFF TGTGCCAGCAGTACCCGCGGGGGGAATGAGCAGTTCTTC
- once TRBJ2-7 TRBV29-1 CSADSASSYEQYF TGCAGCGCGGACAGTGCGAGCTCCTACGAGCAGTACTTC